This passage covers 5 T cell receptor beta chains from one sample sequenced in a study of blood T cell repertoires in COVID-19. Clones were read by immunoSEQ multiplex PCR, and TCRdb kept only the in-frame ones, dropping some. The sample carries about 87,000 clones, around 87% recorded once. Sequenced sample: peripheral blood. The receptors were sampled from a man aged 40-49 years with acute or convalescent COVID-19.

The chain carries TRBV18 and TRBJ1-2; maybe TRBD1 (5 bases). The CDR3 is 12 residues long. With 4 bases removed from V and 3 bases from J, the gap between germline ends came to 6 bases. Germline lookup yields CDR1 KGHSH and CDR2 LQKENI. In nucleotides, the CDR3 is TGTGCCAGCTCACGGGGGGACTATGGCTACACCTTC. It yields the protein CASSRGDYGYTF.

This clone turned up a few times. In DNA, the CDR3 is TGTGCCAGCAGGCCGATCAGGTTTACGGCCTACGAGCAGTACTTC. Its protein is CASRPIRFTAYEQYF. V is TRBV27 and J is TRBJ2-7; no definite D call. Trimming cost V 6 bases and J 2 bases, with 17 bases left between them. Germline assignment: CDR1 MNHEY and CDR2 SMNVEV (reference sequence). The CDR3 is 15 amino acids.

The CDR3 sequence: CATSRGQGSETQYF. CDR3 coding DNA: TGTGCCACCAGCAGGGGACAGGGAAGCGAGACCCAGTACTTC. The chain carries TRBV15 and TRBJ2-5; 9 nucleotides match TRBD1. Germline trimming cut 3 bases from V and 5 bases from J; bases unmatched to any gene: 4. Germline loops: CDR1 LNHNV, CDR2 YYDKDF (reference sequence). The CDR3 has 14 amino acids.

This clone was recorded once. The rearrangement links TRBV5-4 to TRBJ2-3; D is perhaps TRBD1 (6 bases). The CDR3 is 17 amino acids. The germline V gene encodes CDR1 SGHNT and CDR2 YYREEE (reference sequence). V lost 2 bases, J lost 0 bases, and 16 bases lay in between. This chain's CDR3 is CASSLVRGGVSTDTQYF. The CDR3 bases are TGTGCCAGCAGCTTAGTCAGGGGTGGGGTCAGCACAGATACGCAGTATTTT.

This sequence joins TRBV5-1 and TRBJ1-1; tentatively, D is TRBD1 (6 bases). The V end was cut by 7 bases, the J end by 7 bases, with 11 bases between. The CDR3 loop spans 11 amino acids. Germline V CDR1 and CDR2: SGHRS, YFSETQ. This CDR3 reads CASLQGNEAFF. The CDR3 DNA is TGCGCCAGCTTGCAGGGGAATGAAGCTTTCTTT.